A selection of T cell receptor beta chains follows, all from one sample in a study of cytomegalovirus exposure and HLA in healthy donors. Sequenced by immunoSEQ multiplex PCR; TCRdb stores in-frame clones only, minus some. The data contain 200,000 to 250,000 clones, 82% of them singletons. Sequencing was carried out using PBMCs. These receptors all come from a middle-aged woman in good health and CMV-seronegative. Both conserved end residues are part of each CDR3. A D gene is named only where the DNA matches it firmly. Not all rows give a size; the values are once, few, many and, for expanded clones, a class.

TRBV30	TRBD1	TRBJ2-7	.	CAWSVSWTGMIEQYF	TGTGCCTGGAGTGTATCATGGACAGGGATGATCGAGCAGTACTTC
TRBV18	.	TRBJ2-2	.	CASSLYSGGTGELFF	TGTGCCAGCTCGCTCTACAGTGGAGGCACCGGGGAGCTGTTTTTT
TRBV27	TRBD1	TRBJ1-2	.	CASSEGGSGGGYTF	TGTGCCAGCAGCGAAGGGGGCTCGGGTGGTGGCTACACCTTC
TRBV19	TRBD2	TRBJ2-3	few	CASDSGSGPDTQYF	TGTGCCTCTGATAGCGGGAGTGGCCCAGATACGCAGTATTTT
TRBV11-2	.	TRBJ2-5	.	CASSLEVAPTSETQYF	TGTGCCAGCAGCTTAGAGGTAGCGCCAACCTCGGAGACCCAGTACTTC
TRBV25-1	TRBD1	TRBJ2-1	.	CASSELGTGAYNEQFF	TGTGCCAGCAGTGAATTAGGGACAGGGGCCTACAATGAGCAGTTCTTC
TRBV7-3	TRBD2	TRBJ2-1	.	CASSLASGGAREQFF	TGTGCCAGCAGCTTAGCTAGCGGGGGGGCTAGGGAGCAGTTCTTC
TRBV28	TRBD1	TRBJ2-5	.	CASSPFSGTGFQETQYF	TGTGCCAGCAGTCCCTTTTCCGGGACAGGGTTTCAAGAGACCCAGTACTTC
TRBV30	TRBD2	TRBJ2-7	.	CAWSWGGYEQYF	TGTGCCTGGAGTTGGGGGGGGTACGAGCAGTACTTC
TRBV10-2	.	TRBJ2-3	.	CASSEEETSTDTQYF	TGCGCCAGCAGTGAGGAGGAAACTAGTACAGATACGCAGTATTTT
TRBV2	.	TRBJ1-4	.	CASSVRGGEKLFF	TGTGCCAGCAGTGTCAGGGGAGGGGAAAAACTGTTTTTT
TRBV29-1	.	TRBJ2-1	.	CSANSGVYNEQFF	TGCAGCGCAAACTCCGGGGTCTACAATGAGCAGTTCTTC
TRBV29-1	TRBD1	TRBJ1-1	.	CSGHRGPEAFF	TGCAGCGGGCACAGGGGGCCTGAAGCTTTCTTT
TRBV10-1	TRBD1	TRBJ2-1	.	CASSRDRGGGEQFF	TGCGCCAGCAGTCGGGACAGGGGAGGCGGTGAGCAGTTCTTC
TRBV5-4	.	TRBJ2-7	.	CASSLQGYEQYF	TGTGCCAGCAGCTTACAGGGCTACGAGCAGTACTTC
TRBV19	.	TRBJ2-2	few	CASVKTGTGELFF	TGTGCCAGTGTTAAAACAGGAACCGGGGAGCTGTTTTTT
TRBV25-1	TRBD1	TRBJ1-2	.	CASSEIGTDYGYTF	TGTGCCAGCAGTGAAATCGGGACAGACTATGGCTACACCTTC
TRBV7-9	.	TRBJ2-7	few	CASSPRNSYEQYF	TGTGCCAGCAGCCCTAGGAACTCCTACGAGCAGTACTTC
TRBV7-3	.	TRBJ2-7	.	CASSLGIFGEQYF	TGTGCCAGCAGCCTCGGGATCTTTGGGGAGCAGTACTTC
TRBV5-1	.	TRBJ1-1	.	CASSLPGVGVDTEAFF	TGCGCCAGCAGCCTACCTGGGGTGGGAGTGGACACTGAAGCTTTCTTT
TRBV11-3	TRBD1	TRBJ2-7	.	CASSFSGTGAYEQYF	TGTGCCAGCAGCTTCTCGGGGACAGGAGCCTACGAGCAGTACTTC
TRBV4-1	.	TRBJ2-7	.	CASSQGTGDTSYEQYF	TGCGCCAGCAGCCAAGGGACTGGAGACACCTCCTACGAGCAGTACTTC
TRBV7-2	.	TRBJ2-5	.	CASSFPPFETQYF	TGTGCCAGCAGCTTTCCCCCATTCGAGACCCAGTACTTC
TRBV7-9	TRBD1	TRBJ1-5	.	CASSALGGVNQPQHF	TGTGCCAGCAGCGCGTTAGGGGGCGTCAATCAGCCCCAGCATTTT
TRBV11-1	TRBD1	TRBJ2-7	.	CASSPHGTAPETSYEQYF	TGTGCCAGCAGCCCCCACGGGACAGCCCCAGAAACTTCCTACGAGCAGTACTTC
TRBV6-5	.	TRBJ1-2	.	CASSYTGDSLRGYTF	TGTGCCAGCAGTTACACGGGGGATTCCCTCCGTGGCTACACCTTC
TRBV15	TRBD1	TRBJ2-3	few	CATSSQDGTGSTDTQYF	TGTGCCACCAGCAGCCAGGACGGGACAGGTAGCACAGATACGCAGTATTTT
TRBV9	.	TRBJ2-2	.	CASSVDPGVNTGELFF	TGTGCCAGCAGCGTAGACCCGGGAGTCAACACCGGGGAGCTGTTTTTT
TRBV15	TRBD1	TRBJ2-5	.	CATSRGQGRETQYF	TGTGCCACCAGCAGAGGACAGGGCCGAGAGACCCAGTACTTC
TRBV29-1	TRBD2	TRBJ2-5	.	CSVTGTSVQETQYF	TGCAGCGTGACCGGGACTAGCGTACAAGAGACCCAGTACTTC
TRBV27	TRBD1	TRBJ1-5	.	CANSPRDRGHNQPQHF	TGTGCCAACAGTCCGCGGGACAGGGGTCACAATCAGCCCCAGCATTTT
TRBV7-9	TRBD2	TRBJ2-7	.	CASSPPWVASGSRYEQYF	TGTGCCAGCAGCCCCCCCTGGGTTGCTAGCGGGAGTCGCTACGAGCAGTACTTC
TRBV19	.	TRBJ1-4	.	CASSGDNLEKLFF	TGTGCCAGTAGTGGGGACAACTTAGAAAAACTGTTTTTT
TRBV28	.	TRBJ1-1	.	CASSFSFF	TGTGCCAGCAGTTTTTCTTTCTTC
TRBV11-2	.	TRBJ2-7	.	CASSLTEVYEQYF	TGTGCCAGCAGCTTAACGGAGGTCTACGAGCAGTACTTC
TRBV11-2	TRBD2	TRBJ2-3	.	CASSYLAASTDTQYF	TGTGCCAGCAGTTACCTAGCGGCAAGCACAGATACGCAGTATTTT
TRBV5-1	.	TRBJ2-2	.	CASSFERATNTGELFF	TGCGCCAGCAGCTTCGAGCGGGCTACGAACACCGGGGAGCTGTTTTTT
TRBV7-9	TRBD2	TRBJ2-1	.	CASSLGRTSGSDEQFF	TGTGCCAGCAGCTTAGGCCGGACTAGCGGGAGCGATGAGCAGTTCTTC
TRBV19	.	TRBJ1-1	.	CASSYRGMNTEAFF	TGTGCCAGTAGCTATAGAGGGATGAACACTGAAGCTTTCTTT
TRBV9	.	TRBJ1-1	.	CASSEGNLNTEAFF	TGTGCCAGCAGCGAGGGGAATTTGAACACTGAAGCTTTCTTT
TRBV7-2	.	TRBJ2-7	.	CASSLAGSPGSYEQYF	TGTGCCAGCAGCTTAGCGGGCTCCCCAGGATCCTACGAGCAGTACTTC
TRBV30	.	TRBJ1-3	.	CAWTRGTGNTIYF	TGTGCCTGGACCCGGGGGACTGGAAACACCATATATTTT
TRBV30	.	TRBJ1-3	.	CAWSVYGNTIYF	TGTGCCTGGAGTGTATATGGAAACACCATATATTTT
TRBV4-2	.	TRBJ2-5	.	CASSPEQGQETQYF	TGTGCCAGCAGCCCTGAACAGGGTCAAGAGACCCAGTACTTC
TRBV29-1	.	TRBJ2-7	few	CSVVRQVPAYEQYF	TGCAGCGTTGTCCGACAGGTTCCTGCCTACGAGCAGTACTTC
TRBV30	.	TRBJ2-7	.	CAWSPGKYEQYF	TGTGCCTGGTCCCCGGGGAAGTACGAGCAGTACTTC
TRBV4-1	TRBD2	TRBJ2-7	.	CASSPAGASYEQYF	TGCGCCAGCAGCCCCGCGGGAGCCTCCTACGAGCAGTACTTC
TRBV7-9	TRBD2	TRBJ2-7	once	CASSSPSGGFYEQYF	TGTGCCAGCAGCTCGCCCTCGGGAGGGTTCTACGAGCAGTACTTC
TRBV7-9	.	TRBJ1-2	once	CATDSRLLRRVQISYGYTF	TGTGCCACCGATTCCCGACTCTTAAGGCGAGTCCAAATATCCTATGGCTACACCTTC
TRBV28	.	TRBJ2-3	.	CASSPGQLYPLAAQYF	TGTGCCAGCAGCCCCGGACAGCTCTACCCCCTTGCCGCGCAGTATTTT
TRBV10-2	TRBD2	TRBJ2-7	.	CASSGRESSGSYEQYF	TGCGCCAGCAGTGGGAGGGAGTCTAGCGGGTCCTACGAGCAGTACTTC
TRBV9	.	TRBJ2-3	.	CASSVTPATAPPDTQYF	TGTGCCAGCAGCGTGACTCCTGCGACCGCCCCACCAGATACGCAGTATTTT